This TCR beta chain was found in a study of blood T cell repertoires in COVID-19 (dated by TCRdb to the early 2020s). Turning to the overall study: Samples from collaborators originated in the United States, Italy and Spain and spanned both the acute and convalescent phases of COVID-19. Where available, HLA class I and class II types were taken from metadata supplied by the sample provider and were not determined by assay-based typing. A freely available public database, intended as a resource for researchers studying the immune response to SARS-CoV-2, is where the repertoires were released. Sample metadata almost always included a de-identified subject ID, COVID-19 status, age in years and sex. Samples were obtained from the ongoing ImmuneRACE study (first 160 participants) and from some 1,200 subjects provided by 6 global collaborators. The prospective study material was composed of cDNA or gDNA derived from T cells, B-cell-depleted T cells, or PBMCs. The dataset comprised deeply sampled blood TCRbeta repertoires from subjects exposed to, actively infected with, or recovered from COVID-19. Results and caveats for the whole study, not just this receptor: How much clinical and demographic metadata was included differed by source and by participant, and the metadata was provided uncurated.

TCRbeta CDR3 regions were amplified from genomic DNA using the immunoSEQ Assay, a bias-controlled multiplex PCR. Per the authors' processing: The number of nucleated cells in each sample was estimated from the amplification of reference gene primers within the assay. Sequence reads were collapsed and filtered to measure the absolute abundance of every unique TCRbeta CDR3 rearrangement. For each sample, productive Simpson clonality was calculated as the square root of Simpson's diversity index over productive rearrangements. The source is immuneACCESS, and TCRdb retained only in-frame sequences with V and J called. Part of the clones is not carried over; for the studies checked, unresolved V genes explain less than half of this, and the remainder is unexplained. The DNA gave D and trimming, while V, J and clone size come from that table. Present in this sample are approximately 500,000 clones, 80% to 90% of which were seen just once. Clones ranked in the top ten supply roughly 3.1% of the sample.

The collaborating institutions used their own protocols to collect whole blood in K2EDTA tubes. For TCRbeta analysis, collaborators shipped samples as frozen whole blood, isolated PBMCs, or DNA extracted from either of those sample types. As to this clone: The target of this receptor is not known. Base qualities are missing; no much larger clone stands one base away.

V trim: 3 bases; J trim: 6 bases; unmatched bases: 23. Per the germline V gene, SGDLS is the CDR1 and YYNGEE is the CDR2. From the cysteine through the phenylalanine, the CDR3 covers 20 amino acids. Left in the record is the CDR3 DNA by itself, 60 bases read in frame from the first base. The sample consisted of peripheral blood. The chain is encoded by TRBV9 joined to TRBJ2-1, with 8 middle bases fitting TRBD1. The source is a human donor in a cohort sampled during active COVID-19. In nucleotides, the sequence is TGTGCCAGCAGCGCTGTCCCAAGACTGGCAGGGCGAGGGACAGGCAATGAGCAGTTCTTC. It is translated as CASSAVPRLAGRGTGNEQFF.